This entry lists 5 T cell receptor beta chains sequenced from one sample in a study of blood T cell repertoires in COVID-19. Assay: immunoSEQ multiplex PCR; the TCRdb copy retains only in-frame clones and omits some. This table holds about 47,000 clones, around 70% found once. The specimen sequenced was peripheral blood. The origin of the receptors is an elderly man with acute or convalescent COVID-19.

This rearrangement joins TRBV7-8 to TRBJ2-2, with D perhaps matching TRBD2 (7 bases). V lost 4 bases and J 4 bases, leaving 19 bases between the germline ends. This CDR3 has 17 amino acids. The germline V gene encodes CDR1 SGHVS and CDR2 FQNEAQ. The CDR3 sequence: CASSSPLGGGGTGELFF. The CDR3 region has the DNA TGTGCCAGCAGCTCTCCCTTGGGGGGGGGCGGCACCGGGGAGCTGTTTTTT.

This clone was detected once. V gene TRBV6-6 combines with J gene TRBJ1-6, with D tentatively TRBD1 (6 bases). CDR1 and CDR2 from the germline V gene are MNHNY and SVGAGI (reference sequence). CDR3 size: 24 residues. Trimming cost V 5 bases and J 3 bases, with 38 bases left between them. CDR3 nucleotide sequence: TGTGCCAGCAGTCCCCACCAACCTATATACAGGGCCCACTACCCATGCGTCTATAATTCACCCCTCCACTTT. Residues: CASSPHQPIYRAHYPCVYNSPLHF.

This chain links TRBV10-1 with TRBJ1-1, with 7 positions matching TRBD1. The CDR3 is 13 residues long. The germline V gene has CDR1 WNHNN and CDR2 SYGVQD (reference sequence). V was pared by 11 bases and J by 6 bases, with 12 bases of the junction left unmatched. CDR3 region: CAPRQGEVPEAFF. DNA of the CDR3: TGCGCCCCGAGACAGGGAGAGGTACCTGAAGCTTTCTTT.

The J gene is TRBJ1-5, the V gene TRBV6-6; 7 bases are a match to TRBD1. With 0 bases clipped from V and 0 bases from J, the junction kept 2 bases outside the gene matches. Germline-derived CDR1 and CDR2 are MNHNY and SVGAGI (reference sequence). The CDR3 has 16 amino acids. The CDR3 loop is CASSYSRQGSNQPQHF. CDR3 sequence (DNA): TGTGCCAGCAGTTACTCGAGACAGGGTAGCAATCAGCCCCAGCATTTT.

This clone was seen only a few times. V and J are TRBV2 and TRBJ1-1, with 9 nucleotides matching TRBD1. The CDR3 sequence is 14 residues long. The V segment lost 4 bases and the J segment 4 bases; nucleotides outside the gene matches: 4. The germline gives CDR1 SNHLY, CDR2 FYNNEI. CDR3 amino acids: CASSAETGGTEAFF. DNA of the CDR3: TGTGCCAGCAGTGCGGAGACAGGGGGCACTGAAGCTTTCTTT.